The clone carrying this T cell receptor beta chain has more than one count but fewer than ten. The target antigen is unknown. The data derive from a study of CD8 T cells in ankylosing spondylitis. Whole-study results and caveats: Disease-linked clones had a CD8+ phenotype and relatively low frequency in peripheral blood. Apparently characteristic of ankylosing spondylitis blood was a TCR beta motif (about 8 highly homologous variants).

CDR1 and CDR2 (germline): MNHNS, SASEGT. The CDR3 runs to 15 residues. The V gene end was trimmed by 0 bases and the J gene end by 3 bases; junction bases not matched to a gene: 3. TCRdb passed the 5' RACE reads through MiXCR, listing each CDR3 protein once. This table has roughly 180,000 distinct CDR3 sequences, approximately 9.9% appearing once. V and J are TRBV6-1 and TRBJ2-7; 9 bases are shared with TRBD1. The TCR originated in a female donor with ankylosing spondylitis or in good health (not recorded which). Sequences were obtained from blood, either unsorted or a sorted T cell fraction (not recorded which). CDR3 loop: CASSEALTGGYEQYF. Written as DNA, the CDR3 is TGTGCCAGCAGTGAAGCCCTGACAGGGGGCTACGAGCAGTACTTC.